Below are 18 T cell receptor beta chains sequenced from a single sample in a study of blood T cell repertoires in COVID-19. Assay used: immunoSEQ multiplex PCR; TCRdb lists only in-frame clones, some missing. The table lists approximately 190,000 clones, around 83% of them singletons. Material for sequencing was peripheral blood. Receptors originate from a middle-aged woman with acute or convalescent COVID-19.

This clone appeared a single time. The gene calls are TRBV14 and TRBJ2-1, with D tentatively TRBD2 (6 bases). The germline V gene has CDR1 SGHDN and CDR2 FVKESK. The CDR3 spans 14 residues. The V and J ends lost 4 bases and 9 bases respectively, with 16 bases between them. The CDR3 region is CASSRNPGGTEQFF. DNA for the CDR3: TGTGCCAGCAGCCGGAACCCTGGGGGGACTGAGCAGTTCTTC.

The rearrangement uses TRBV19 and TRBJ1-2; D gene uncertain. From germline, CDR1 is LNHDA and CDR2 SQIVND (reference sequence). Trimming removed 6 bases from V and 3 bases from J, with 20 bases in between. This CDR3 spans 16 amino acids. In DNA, the CDR3 is TGTGCCAGTAGCGGTTATTCCTTGGAGGTCGACTATGGCTACACCTTC. It yields the protein CASSGYSLEVDYGYTF.

The V call is TRBV7-8, the J call TRBJ1-1; 7 bases agree with TRBD1. Germline assignment: CDR1 SGHVS and CDR2 FQNEAQ. The CDR3 contains 15 residues. V was pared by 3 bases and J by 1 base, with 5 bases of the junction left unmatched. The CDR3 DNA reads as TGTGCCAGCAGCTTTCGGGACAGTCGGAACACTGAAGCTTTCTTT. This translates into CASSFRDSRNTEAFF.

The CDR3 DNA reads TGTGCCAGCAGTTACTCTTTCGGGGAGGCAGATACGCAGTATTTT. This translates into CASSYSFGEADTQYF. The gene calls are TRBV6-5 and TRBJ2-3, with a weak D call TRBD2 (6 bases). The germline V gene encodes CDR1 MNHEY and CDR2 SVGAGI. The germline V and J ends were trimmed by 0 bases and 4 bases, with 11 bases remaining between them. The CDR3 consists of 15 residues.

This clone has a handful of counts. The chain links TRBV5-1 to TRBJ1-4; TRBD1 might be the D (5 bases). Germline V gene data show CDR1 as SGHRS and CDR2 as YFSETQ. The length of the CDR3 is 14 residues. The V gene lost 2 bases and the J gene lost 7 bases, with 12 bases spanning the gap. As DNA, the CDR3 is TGCGCCAGCAGCTTAGACAGTCTGACTGAAAAACTGTTTTTT. Translating gives CASSLDSLTEKLFF.

This rearrangement joins TRBV30 to TRBJ1-2, with TRBD1 as a possible D gene (5 bases). V dropped 3 bases and J dropped 4 bases, with 6 bases sitting between them. Per the germline V gene, CDR1 is GTSNPN and CDR2 is SVGIG (reference sequence). The CDR3 consists of 11 residues. The CDR3 DNA follows: TGTGCCTGGAGAAGGGGCTATGGCTACACCTTC. Protein product: CAWRRGYGYTF.

V gene TRBV5-5 combines with J gene TRBJ1-4; D is ambiguous. The CDR3 loop spans 16 amino acids. Trimming shortened V by 3 bases and J by 4 bases, and 16 bases separated the two germline ends. Germline-derived CDR1 and CDR2 are SGHKS and YYEKEE (reference sequence). CDR3 amino acids: CASSSDFDPRNEKLFF. The CDR3 region has the DNA TGTGCCAGCAGCTCTGACTTTGACCCACGTAATGAAAAACTGTTTTTT.

The chain is built from TRBV2 and TRBJ2-7, with 7 bases aligning to TRBD2. V lost 1 base, J lost 3 bases, and 9 bases stayed unmatched. The germline V gene has CDR1 SNHLY and CDR2 FYNNEI. This CDR3 has 16 residues. The CDR3 coding sequence is TGTGCCAGCAGTGAAGAGGGTATGGGGGGGAGCTACGAGCAGTACTTC. Amino acids: CASSEEGMGGSYEQYF.

The chain carries TRBV5-1 and TRBJ2-2, with D possibly TRBD1 on 6 matching bases. There are 15 residues in the CDR3. Germline V gives CDR1 SGHRS, CDR2 YFSETQ. V was cut by 4 bases and J by 6 bases, with 16 bases left in between. The CDR3: CASSVSGTSSGELFF. The CDR3 DNA reads as TGCGCCAGCAGCGTCTCCGGGACAAGCTCCGGGGAGCTGTTTTTT.

V is TRBV6-1 and J is TRBJ1-1, with D hard to call. Trimming took off 3 bases at V and 3 bases at J, with 11 bases between the two ends. CDR1 is MNHNS and CDR2 is SASEGT in the germline V gene. This CDR3 is 14 amino acids long. The chain's CDR3 is CASSDELQYTEAFF. CDR3 DNA sequence: TGTGCCAGCAGTGACGAGTTACAGTACACTGAAGCTTTCTTT.

For the CDR3, the DNA is TGTGCCAGCAGCTCAGGGGGCGTTTCCTACGAGCAGTACTTC. Its translation is CASSSGGVSYEQYF. This chain joins TRBV9 and TRBJ2-7; 8 nucleotides line up with TRBD1. The germline CDR1 and CDR2 sequences are SGDLS and YYNGEE. This CDR3 has 14 residues. Germline trimming cut 4 bases from V and 1 base from J; bases unmatched to any gene: 4.

This clone was counted a few times. J is TRBJ1-2 and V is TRBV28, with TRBD1 matching over 7 bases. Germline trimming cut 4 bases from V and 4 bases from J; bases unmatched to any gene: 6. This CDR3 is built from 14 residues. The germline V gene has CDR1 MDHEN and CDR2 SYDVKM. The CDR3 here is CASSSGGNPYGYTF. Written as DNA, the CDR3 is TGTGCCAGCAGTTCAGGGGGTAATCCCTATGGCTACACCTTC.

V is TRBV5-4 and J is TRBJ2-3, with 7 bases fitting TRBD1. The CDR3 is made up of 15 amino acids. Trimming at V came to 4 bases and at J to 1 base, leaving 6 bases not matched to a gene. Germline values: CDR1 SGHNT, CDR2 YYREEE (reference sequence). DNA of the CDR3: TGTGCCAGCAGCCGAGGGGGCGTGGGCACAGATACGCAGTATTTT. Translated: CASSRGGVGTDTQYF.

The chain recombines TRBV4-1 with TRBJ2-5, with TRBD1 identical over 8 bases. Germline CDR1 is MGHRA and CDR2 is YSYEKL. V was clipped by 1 base and J by 5 bases; unmatched bases: 3. This CDR3 comprises 14 residues. CDR3 nucleotide sequence: TGCGCCAGCAGCCAAGGGGACAGGCATGAGACCCAGTACTTC. Protein: CASSQGDRHETQYF.

The gene calls are TRBV23-1 and TRBJ2-1, with TRBD2 matching 14 bases. TRBV23-1 is assigned to the ORF class and has an uncertain function. The CDR3 extends over 15 amino acids. Germline trimming cut 4 bases from V and 9 bases from J; bases unmatched to any gene: 5. In DNA, the CDR3 is TGCGCCAGCAGTCCAGGGACTAGCGGGAGCTCTGAGCAGTTCTTC. The encoded protein is CASSPGTSGSSEQFF.

The genes are TRBV27 and TRBJ2-1, with 10 bases lining up with TRBD2. This CDR3 comprises 15 residues. Germline loops: CDR1 MNHEY, CDR2 SMNVEV (reference sequence). The trim removed 8 bases at V and 9 bases at J, leaving 13 bases unmatched. The CDR3 DNA reads TGTGCCAGCGTCAATCTAGCGGGAGTAGTAAGTGAGCAGTTCTTC. It yields the protein CASVNLAGVVSEQFF.

The J gene is TRBJ1-5, the V gene TRBV18; D gene unclear. This CDR3 spans 16 amino acids. Trimming shortened V by 2 bases and J by 0 bases, and 11 bases separated the two germline ends. CDR1 KGHSH and CDR2 LQKENI come from the germline V gene. CDR3 DNA sequence: TGTGCCAGCTCACCAGCCAGTTTGTATAGCAATCAGCCCCAGCATTTT. Amino acids: CASSPASLYSNQPQHF.

This sequence joins TRBV7-2 and TRBJ2-2; D perhaps matches TRBD2 (6 bases). Trimming removed 6 bases at V and 1 base at J, with 12 bases between. Germline V gene lookup returns CDR1 SGHTA and CDR2 FQGNSA. This CDR3 has 15 residues. The CDR3 DNA sequence: TGTGCCAGCAGGCCCCGGCGGGAGAACACCGGGGAGCTGTTTTTT. As protein: CASRPRRENTGELFF.